This record covers a single T cell receptor beta chain. No antigen is known for it. From the reads, TCRdb called clonotypes with MiXCR, one entry per CDR3 protein. The table includes around 740,000 distinct CDR3 sequences, under 40% detected once. Losses at the gene ends were 6 bases for V and 3 bases for J; bases not matched to a gene: 6. The CDR3 extends over 15 amino acids. The sample belongs to a study of T cell repertoires in cytomegalovirus infection. About the study: Public TCR beta signatures indicated both CMV infection and matching HLA type. General study findings and limits: Within the response measured ex vivo, HLA-C-restricted CMV-specific TCR beta clonotypes were dominant. Individuals carrying CMV plus the relevant HLA were identified by cumulative frequency of public TCR beta families.

The specimen sequenced was PBMCs. This TCR derives from a human donor in good health (CMV status not recorded). Some clones in this sample may be carry-over from other donors' samples. The chain employs TRBV12-3 or TRBV12-4 and TRBJ2-5; 11 bases align to TRBD2. The chain's CDR3 is CASSKPGLAEETQYF. DNA of the CDR3: TGTGCCAGCAGCAAACCGGGACTAGCGGAAGAGACCCAGTACTTC.